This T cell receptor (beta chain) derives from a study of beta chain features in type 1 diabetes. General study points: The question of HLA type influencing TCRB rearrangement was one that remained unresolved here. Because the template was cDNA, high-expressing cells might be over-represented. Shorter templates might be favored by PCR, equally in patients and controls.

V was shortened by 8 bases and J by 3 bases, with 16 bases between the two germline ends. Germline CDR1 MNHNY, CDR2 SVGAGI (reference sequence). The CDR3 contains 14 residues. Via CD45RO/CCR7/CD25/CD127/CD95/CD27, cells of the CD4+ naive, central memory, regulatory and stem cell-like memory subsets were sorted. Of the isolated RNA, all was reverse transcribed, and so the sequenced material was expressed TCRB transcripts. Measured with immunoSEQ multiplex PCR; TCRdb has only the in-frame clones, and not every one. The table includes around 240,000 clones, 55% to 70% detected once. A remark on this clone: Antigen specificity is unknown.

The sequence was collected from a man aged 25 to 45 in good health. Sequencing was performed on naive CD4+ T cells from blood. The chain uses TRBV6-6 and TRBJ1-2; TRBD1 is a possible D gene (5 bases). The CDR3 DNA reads TGTGCCAGCGTGTTTGGGGGAATAGACTATGGCTACACCTTC. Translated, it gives CASVFGGIDYGYTF.